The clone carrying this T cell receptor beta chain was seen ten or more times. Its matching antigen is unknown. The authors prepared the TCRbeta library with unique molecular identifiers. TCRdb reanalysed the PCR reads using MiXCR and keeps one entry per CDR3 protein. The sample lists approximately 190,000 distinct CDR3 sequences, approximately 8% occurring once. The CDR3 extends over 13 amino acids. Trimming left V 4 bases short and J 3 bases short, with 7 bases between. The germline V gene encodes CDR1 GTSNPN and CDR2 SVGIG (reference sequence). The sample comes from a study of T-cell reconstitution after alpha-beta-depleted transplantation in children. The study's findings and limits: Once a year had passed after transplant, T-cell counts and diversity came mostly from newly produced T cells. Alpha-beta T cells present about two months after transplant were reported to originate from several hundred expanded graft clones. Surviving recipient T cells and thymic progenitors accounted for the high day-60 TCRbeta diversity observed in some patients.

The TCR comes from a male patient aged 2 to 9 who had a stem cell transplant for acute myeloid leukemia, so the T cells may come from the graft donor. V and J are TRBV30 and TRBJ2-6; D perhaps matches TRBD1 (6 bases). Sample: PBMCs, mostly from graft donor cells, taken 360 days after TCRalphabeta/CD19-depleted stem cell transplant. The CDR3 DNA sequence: TGTGCCTGGACAGGGGTTGGGGCCAACGTCCTGACTTTC. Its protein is CAWTGVGANVLTF.